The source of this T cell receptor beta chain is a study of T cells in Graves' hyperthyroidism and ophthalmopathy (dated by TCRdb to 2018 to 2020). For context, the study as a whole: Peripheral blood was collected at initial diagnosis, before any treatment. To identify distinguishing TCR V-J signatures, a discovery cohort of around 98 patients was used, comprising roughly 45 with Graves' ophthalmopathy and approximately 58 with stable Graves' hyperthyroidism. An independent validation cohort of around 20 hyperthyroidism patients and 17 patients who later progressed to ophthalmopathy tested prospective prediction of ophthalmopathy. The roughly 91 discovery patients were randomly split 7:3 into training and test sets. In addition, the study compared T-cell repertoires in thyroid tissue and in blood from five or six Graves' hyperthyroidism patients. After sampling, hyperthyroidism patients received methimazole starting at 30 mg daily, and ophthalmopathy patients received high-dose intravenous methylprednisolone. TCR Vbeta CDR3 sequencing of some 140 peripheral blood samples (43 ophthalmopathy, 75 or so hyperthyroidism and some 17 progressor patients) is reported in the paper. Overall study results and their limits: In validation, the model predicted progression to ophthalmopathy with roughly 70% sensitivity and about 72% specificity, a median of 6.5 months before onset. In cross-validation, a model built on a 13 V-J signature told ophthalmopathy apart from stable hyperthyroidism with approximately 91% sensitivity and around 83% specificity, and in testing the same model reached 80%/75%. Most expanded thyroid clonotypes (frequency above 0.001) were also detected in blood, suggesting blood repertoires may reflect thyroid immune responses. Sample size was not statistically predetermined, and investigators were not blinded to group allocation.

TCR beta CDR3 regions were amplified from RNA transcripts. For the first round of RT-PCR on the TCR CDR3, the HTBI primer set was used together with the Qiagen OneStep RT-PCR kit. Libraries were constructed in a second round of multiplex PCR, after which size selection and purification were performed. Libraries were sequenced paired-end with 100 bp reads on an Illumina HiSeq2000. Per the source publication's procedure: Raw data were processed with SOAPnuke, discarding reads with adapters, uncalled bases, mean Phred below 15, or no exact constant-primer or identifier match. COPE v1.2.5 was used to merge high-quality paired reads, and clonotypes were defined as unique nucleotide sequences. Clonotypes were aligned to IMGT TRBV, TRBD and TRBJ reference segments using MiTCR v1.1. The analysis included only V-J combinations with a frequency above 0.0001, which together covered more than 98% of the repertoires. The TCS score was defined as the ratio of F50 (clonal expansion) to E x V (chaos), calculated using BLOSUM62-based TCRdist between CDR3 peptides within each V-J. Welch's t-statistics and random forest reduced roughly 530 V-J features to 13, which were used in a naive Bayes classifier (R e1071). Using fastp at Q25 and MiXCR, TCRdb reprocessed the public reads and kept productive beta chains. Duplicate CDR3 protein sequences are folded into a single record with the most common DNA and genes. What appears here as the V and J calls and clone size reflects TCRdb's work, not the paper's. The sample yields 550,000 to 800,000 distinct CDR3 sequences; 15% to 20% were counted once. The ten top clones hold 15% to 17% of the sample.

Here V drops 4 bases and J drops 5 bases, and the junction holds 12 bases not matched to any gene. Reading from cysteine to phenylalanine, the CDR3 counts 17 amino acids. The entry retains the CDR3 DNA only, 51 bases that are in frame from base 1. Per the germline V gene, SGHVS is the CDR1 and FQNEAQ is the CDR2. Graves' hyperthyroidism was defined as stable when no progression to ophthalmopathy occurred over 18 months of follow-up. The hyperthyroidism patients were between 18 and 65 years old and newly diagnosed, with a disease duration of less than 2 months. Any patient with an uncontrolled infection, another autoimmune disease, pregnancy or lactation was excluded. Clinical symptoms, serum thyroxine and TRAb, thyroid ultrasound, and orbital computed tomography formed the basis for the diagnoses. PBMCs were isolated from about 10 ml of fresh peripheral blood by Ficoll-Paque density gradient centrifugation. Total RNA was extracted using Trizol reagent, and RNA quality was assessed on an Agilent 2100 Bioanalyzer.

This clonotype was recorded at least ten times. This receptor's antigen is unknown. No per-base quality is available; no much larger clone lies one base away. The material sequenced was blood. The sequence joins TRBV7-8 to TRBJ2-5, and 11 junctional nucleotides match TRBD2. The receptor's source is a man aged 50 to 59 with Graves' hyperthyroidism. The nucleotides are TGTGCCAGCAGCTCACCGGGACTAGCGGCCGGAGGGGAGACCCAGTACTTC. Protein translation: CASSSPGLAAGGETQYF. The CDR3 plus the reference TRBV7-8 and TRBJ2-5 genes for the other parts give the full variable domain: GAGVSQSPRYKVAKRGQDVALRCDPISGHVSLFWYQQALGQGPEFLTYFQNEAQLDKSGLPSDRFFAERPEGSVSTLKIQRTQQEDSAVYLCASSSPGLAAGGETQYFGPGTRLLVL.